This T cell receptor (beta chain) came from a study of blood T cell repertoires in COVID-19. On the study more broadly: The samples span acute and convalescent COVID-19 from the United States, Italy and Spain.

V was shortened by 4 bases and J by 4 bases, with 16 bases between the two germline ends. The CDR3 extends over 15 amino acids. CDR1 SGHTA and CDR2 FQGNSA come from the germline V gene. The assay was immunoSEQ multiplex PCR, and TCRdb's table has in-frame clones only and misses some. The profile shows some 290,000 clones, more than 70% of them singletons. Sequenced sample: peripheral blood. The sequence was obtained from a woman aged 25 to 45 with COVID-19, enrolled during active disease. The V call is TRBV7-2, the J call TRBJ2-5, with a possible D match to TRBD2 (7 bases). The CDR3 here is CASSSRRGGRETQYF. In nucleotides, the CDR3 is TGTGCCAGCAGCTCGCGCAGGGGAGGGCGAGAGACCCAGTACTTC.